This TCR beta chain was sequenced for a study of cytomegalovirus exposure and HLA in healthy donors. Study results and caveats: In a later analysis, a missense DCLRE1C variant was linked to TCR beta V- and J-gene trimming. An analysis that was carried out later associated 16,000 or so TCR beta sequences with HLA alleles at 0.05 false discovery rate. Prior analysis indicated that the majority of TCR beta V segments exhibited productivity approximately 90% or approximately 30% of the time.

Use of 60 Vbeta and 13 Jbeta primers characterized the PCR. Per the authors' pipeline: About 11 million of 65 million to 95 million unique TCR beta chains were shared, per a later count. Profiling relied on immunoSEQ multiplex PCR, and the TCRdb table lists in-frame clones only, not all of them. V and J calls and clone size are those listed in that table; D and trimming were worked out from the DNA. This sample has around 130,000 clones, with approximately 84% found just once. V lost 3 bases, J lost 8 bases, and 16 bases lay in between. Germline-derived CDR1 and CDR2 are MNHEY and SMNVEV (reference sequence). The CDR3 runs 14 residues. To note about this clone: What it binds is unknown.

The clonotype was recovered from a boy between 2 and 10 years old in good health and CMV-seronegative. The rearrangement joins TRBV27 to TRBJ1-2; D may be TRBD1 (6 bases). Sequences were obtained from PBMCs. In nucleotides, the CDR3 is TGTGCCAGCAGTTTTTTCAGGGGCGGTGAAGGCTACACCTTC. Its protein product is CASSFFRGGEGYTF.